The T cell receptor beta chain under discussion was sequenced for a study of blood T cell repertoires in COVID-19. Study-level information: Sample material is recorded as cDNA or gDNA derived from T cells, B-cell-depleted T cells, or PBMCs.

Germline CDR1 reads KGHSH; CDR2 reads LQKENI. V trimming: 3 bases; J trimming: 1 base; junction bases outside the gene matches: 5. The CDR3 runs 15 residues. Sequencing was performed with immunoSEQ multiplex PCR; in TCRdb, only in-frame clones are kept and a portion is missing. The sample consists of 150,000 to 200,000 clones, more than 75% of them appearing once. The specimen sequenced was peripheral blood. The receptor was isolated from a woman aged 70 to 79 with acute or convalescent COVID-19. This sequence joins TRBV18 and TRBJ1-1; 7 bases are a match to TRBD1. CDR3 nucleotides: TGTGCCAGCTCACCGGCGGGACAGACGAACACTGAAGCTTTCTTT. This sequence encodes CASSPAGQTNTEAFF.